The 19 T cell receptor beta chains reported below all come from one sample, sequenced in a study of blood T cell repertoires in COVID-19. The data were produced by immunoSEQ multiplex PCR, yet TCRdb's version contains in-frame clones alone and is incomplete. This repertoire shows hundreds of thousands of clones, around nine tenths found once; its top ten account for around 1.5%. The sequenced material came from peripheral blood. Receptor source: a woman aged 55-70 years who had recovered from COVID-19.

The chain is built from TRBV6-5 and TRBJ2-3; 8 bases align to TRBD1. The CDR3 loop spans 13 amino acids. V lost 5 bases, J lost 4 bases, and 2 bases stayed unmatched. Per germline, CDR1 MNHEY and CDR2 SVGAGI. The CDR3 reads CASSMTGADTQYF. The CDR3, as DNA: TGTGCCAGCAGTATGACAGGGGCAGATACGCAGTATTTT.

The chain couples TRBV7-2 to TRBJ2-7; 15 nucleotides match TRBD2. The ends lost 2 bases at V and 4 bases at J; junction bases unmatched: 12. Per the germline V gene, CDR1 is SGHTA and CDR2 is FQGNSA. This CDR3 has 19 amino acids. The DNA for the CDR3 is TGTGCCAGCAGCTTAAAACCAGGACTAGCGGGGGGGCATAGTTACGAGCAGTACTTC. Encoded protein: CASSLKPGLAGGHSYEQYF. Looking up the rest from reference TRBV7-2 and TRBJ2-7 gives the full variable domain: GAGVSQSPSNKVTEKGKDVELRCDPISGHTALYWYRQSLGQGLEFLIYFQGNSAPDKSGLPSDRFSAERTGGSVSTLTIQRTQQEDSAVYLCASSLKPGLAGGHSYEQYFGPGTRLTVT.

The chain carries TRBV12-3 or TRBV12-4 and TRBJ1-5; possibly TRBD1 for D (6 bases). V lost 4 bases and J lost 6, with 10 bases in between. The CDR3 contains 13 residues. The DNA for the CDR3 is TGTGCCAGCAGTTCGACAGGCAGTCAGCCCCAGCATTTT. Its translation is CASSSTGSQPQHF.

The chain carries TRBV28 and TRBJ1-1; tentatively, D is TRBD1 (6 bases). Deletions cut 7 bases from V and 5 bases from J, with 14 bases between. The CDR3 contains 13 residues. The germline V gene has CDR1 MDHEN and CDR2 SYDVKM. The CDR3 protein is CASIPQGWTEAFF. CDR3 nucleotide sequence: TGTGCCAGCATCCCCCAGGGGTGGACTGAAGCTTTCTTT.

The rearrangement uses TRBV10-3 and TRBJ1-2, with 7 bases identical to TRBD1. Trimming took 3 bases from V and 6 from J; bases not matched to a gene: 7. The CDR3 sequence is 14 residues long. Germline assignment: CDR1 ENHRY and CDR2 SYGVKD. The CDR3 loop reads CAISEGATGNGYTF. Here the CDR3 DNA reads TGTGCCATCAGTGAAGGCGCGACAGGGAATGGCTACACCTTC.

CDR3 nucleotides: TGTGCCAGCAGTTACTCTCGGGGGGTCTTTCGCTCCTACAATGAGCAGTTCTTC. Translating it yields CASSYSRGVFRSYNEQFF. The V gene is TRBV6-2 or TRBV6-3, the J gene TRBJ2-1; TRBD2 agrees at 7 bases. V trimming: 0 bases; J trimming: 0 bases; junction bases outside the gene matches: 8. The CDR3 sequence is 18 residues long. Germline CDR1 MNHEY, CDR2 SVGEGT.

This chain uses TRBV28 with TRBJ2-7, with D perhaps matching TRBD2 (6 bases). The length of the CDR3 is 13 residues. V lost 7 bases to trimming and J lost 5 bases, with 15 bases between them. CDR1 and CDR2 (germline): MDHEN, SYDVKM. CDR3 sequence (DNA): TGTGCCAGCACTGAAATGGGGAGGAACGAGCAGTACTTC. Amino acids: CASTEMGRNEQYF.

The chain combines TRBV10-3 with TRBJ2-3; 11 nucleotides match TRBD2. The CDR3 is 16 amino acids. The ends lost 7 bases at V and 1 base at J; junction bases unmatched: 7. Germline-derived CDR1 and CDR2 are ENHRY and SYGVKD. The CDR3 DNA sequence: TGTGCCATCACCCAGACTAGCGGGGTTGGCACAGATACGCAGTATTTT. Translating it yields CAITQTSGVGTDTQYF.

The chain combines TRBV19 with TRBJ1-6; no reliable D call. V was cut by 3 bases and J by 1 base, with 7 bases left in between. Germline lookup yields CDR1 LNHDA and CDR2 SQIVND (reference sequence). The CDR3 runs 15 residues. CDR3 sequence reads: CASSIYGSYNSPLHF. The DNA for the CDR3 is TGTGCCAGTAGTATCTACGGGTCCTATAATTCACCCCTCCACTTT.

The chain couples TRBV6-5 to TRBJ1-1; D uncertain. CDR1 is MNHEY, CDR2 SVGAGI, per germline. V was cut by 2 bases and J by 2 bases, with 12 bases left in between. This CDR3 is built from 15 residues. The DNA for the CDR3 is TGTGCCAGCAGTTACCAGGCGCCGGCCAACACTGAAGCTTTCTTT. This sequence encodes CASSYQAPANTEAFF.

J is TRBJ1-1 and V is TRBV7-3; 11 bases agree with TRBD1. CDR1 is SGHTA, CDR2 FQGTGA, per germline. The CDR3 has 14 residues. The J segment lost 6 bases and the V segment lost 5 bases, leaving 5 bases of the junction unmatched. CDR3 nucleotide sequence: TGTGCCAGCAGCCCTGGACAGGGGGCATCTGAAGCTTTCTTT. It specifies CASSPGQGASEAFF.

V is TRBV28 and J is TRBJ2-3; a possible D gene is TRBD2 (6 bases). From germline, CDR1 is MDHEN and CDR2 SYDVKM. V lost 6 bases and J 4 bases, leaving 17 bases between the germline ends. This CDR3 is built from 15 residues. CDR3: CASRATRGFPDTQYF. The CDR3 bases are TGTGCCAGCAGGGCGACGCGGGGTTTTCCAGATACGCAGTATTTT.

This clone was found once. This chain links TRBV5-5 with TRBJ2-1; 9 nucleotides match TRBD2. The trim removed 3 bases at V and 8 bases at J, leaving 12 bases unmatched. The CDR3 is 16 residues long. From germline, CDR1 is SGHKS and CDR2 YYEKEE (reference sequence). The CDR3 is CASSSLGGGGAHEQFF. In nucleotides, the CDR3 is TGTGCCAGCAGCTCCCTAGGTGGCGGGGGGGCGCATGAGCAGTTCTTC.

The gene calls are TRBV6-4 and TRBJ2-3, with TRBD1 identical over 9 bases. The trim removed 5 bases at V and 0 bases at J, leaving 3 bases unmatched. This CDR3 comprises 15 residues. Per the germline V gene, CDR1 is MRHNA and CDR2 is SNTAGT. The DNA for the CDR3 is TGTGCCAGCAGTCTGGACAGGGGAAGCACAGATACGCAGTATTTT. Residues: CASSLDRGSTDTQYF.

The rearrangement links TRBV5-1 to TRBJ2-3; D gene unclear. This CDR3 has 13 amino acids. Germline V gene data show CDR1 as SGHRS and CDR2 as YFSETQ. The V end lost 0 bases, the J end lost 4 bases, and 6 bases lay between the germline ends. DNA for the CDR3: TGCGCCAGCAGCTTGGTTCCAGCAGATACGCAGTATTTT. It is translated as CASSLVPADTQYF.

The sample holds a few counts of this clone. The rearrangement uses TRBV2 and TRBJ1-5; maybe TRBD1 (5 bases). Germline V CDR1 and CDR2: SNHLY, FYNNEI. The V end lost 0 bases, the J end lost 16 bases, and 16 bases lay between the germline ends. There are 13 residues in the CDR3. The chain's CDR3 is CASSEAQGLRIHF. CDR3 DNA: TGTGCCAGCAGTGAAGCGCAGGGACTGCGGATTCATTTT.

V gene TRBV19 combines with J gene TRBJ2-2; TRBD2 matches 14 bases. V lost 9 bases, J lost 4 bases, and 13 bases stayed unmatched. The CDR3 length is 18 residues. Germline-derived CDR1 and CDR2 are LNHDA and SQIVND (reference sequence). The DNA of the CDR3 is TGTGCCAGCCTAGGCAAGACTAGCGGGGGGGAGGCCACCGGGGAGCTGTTTTTT. Its translation: CASLGKTSGGEATGELFF. The full variable domain, with the rest looked up from reference TRBV19 and TRBJ2-2, is DGGITQSPKYLFRKEGQNVTLSCEQNLNHDAMYWYRQDPGQGLRLIYYSQIVNDFQKGDIAEGYSVSREKKESFPLTVTSAQKNPTAFYLCASLGKTSGGEATGELFFGEGSRLTVL.

The genes are TRBV20-1 and TRBJ1-5, with D uncertain. The V gene's germline CDR1 is DFQATT and CDR2 SNEGSKA (reference sequence). Trimming stripped 3 bases from V and 7 bases from J, with 13 bases between. This CDR3 spans 13 amino acids. The CDR3 here is CSASPPGRQPQHF. Here the CDR3 DNA reads TGCAGTGCTAGTCCTCCGGGGAGACAGCCCCAGCATTTT.

The V and J genes are TRBV6-5 and TRBJ1-1; a possible D gene is TRBD1 (6 bases). The CDR3 spans 14 residues. V lost 5 bases to trimming and J lost 4 bases, with 14 bases between them. From germline, CDR1 is MNHEY and CDR2 SVGAGI. The CDR3 nucleotides read TGTGCCAGCAGTCCGTACAGGGCGGTCACTGAAGCTTTCTTT. This translates into CASSPYRAVTEAFF.